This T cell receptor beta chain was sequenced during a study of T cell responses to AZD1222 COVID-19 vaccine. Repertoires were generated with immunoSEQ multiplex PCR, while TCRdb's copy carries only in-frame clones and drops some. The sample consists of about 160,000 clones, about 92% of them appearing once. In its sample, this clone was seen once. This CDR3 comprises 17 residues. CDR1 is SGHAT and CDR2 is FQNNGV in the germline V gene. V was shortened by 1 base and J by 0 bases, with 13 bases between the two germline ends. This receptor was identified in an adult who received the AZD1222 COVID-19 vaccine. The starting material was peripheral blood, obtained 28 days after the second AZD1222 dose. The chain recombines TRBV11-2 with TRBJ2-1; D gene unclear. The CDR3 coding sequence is TGTGCCAGCAGCTTAGGGGGATTTGCGAGCTCCTACAATGAGCAGTTCTTC. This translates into CASSLGGFASSYNEQFF.